A single T cell receptor beta chain is shown here with its context. Its antigen is as yet unknown. This record belongs to a study of CD4+ T cells in melanoma. The germline CDR1 and CDR2 sequences are SGHRS and YFSETQ. V lost 4 bases and J lost 3, with 13 bases in between. This CDR3 spans 14 amino acids. Libraries were prepared by immunoSEQ multiplex PCR; TCRdb keeps only in-frame clonotypes and omits some of them. The profile shows about 55,000 clones, over 60% of them singletons. Study-wide findings and caveats: CD8+ T cell, macrophage and B cell function reportedly correlated with neoantigen-specific CD4+ T cells. In melanoma, neoantigen-specific CD4+ T cells reportedly differed in differentiation state.

The chain carries TRBV5-1 and TRBJ1-2; D gene uncertain. The material sequenced was tumor tissue. This clonotype originated in a human donor with melanoma. Here the CDR3 reads CASSEGPEHYGYTF. For the CDR3, the DNA is TGCGCCAGCAGCGAGGGCCCTGAGCACTATGGCTACACCTTC.